This T cell receptor (beta chain) was retrieved from a study of blood T cell repertoires in COVID-19. V lost 3 bases and J lost 1, with 10 bases in between. Germline CDR1 SGHAT, CDR2 FQNNGV. This CDR3 region has 14 residues. Assignment of participants to cohorts was predicated upon participant-reported clinical history. The repertoire was sequenced with immunoSEQ multiplex PCR; TCRdb's copy has only in-frame clones and lacks some. The data contain 250,000 or so clones, over 70% of them seen just once; the ten biggest clones take up roughly 3.7%. The sequenced material came from PBMCs or T cells enriched from blood (not recorded which). The chain carries TRBV11-2 and TRBJ2-7, with D possibly TRBD1 on 5 matching bases. This sequence was found in a young woman who had been exposed to COVID-19. DNA of the CDR3: TGTGCCAGCAGCTTCCAGGGTACGTCCTACGAGCAGTACTTC. Amino acids: CASSFQGTSYEQYF.